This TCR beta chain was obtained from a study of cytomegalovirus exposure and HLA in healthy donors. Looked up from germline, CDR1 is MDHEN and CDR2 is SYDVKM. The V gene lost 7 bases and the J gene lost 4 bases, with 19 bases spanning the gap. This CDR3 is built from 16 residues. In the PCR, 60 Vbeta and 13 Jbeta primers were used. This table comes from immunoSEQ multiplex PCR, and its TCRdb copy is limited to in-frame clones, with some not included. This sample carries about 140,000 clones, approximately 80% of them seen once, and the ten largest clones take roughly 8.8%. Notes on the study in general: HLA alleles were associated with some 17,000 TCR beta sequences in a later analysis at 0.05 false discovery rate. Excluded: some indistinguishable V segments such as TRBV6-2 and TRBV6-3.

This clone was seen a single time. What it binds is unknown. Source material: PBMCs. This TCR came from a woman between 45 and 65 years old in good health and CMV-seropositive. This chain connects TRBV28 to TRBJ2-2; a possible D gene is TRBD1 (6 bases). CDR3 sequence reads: CASTPGQLIPTGELFF. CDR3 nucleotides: TGTGCCAGCACCCCCGGACAGCTGATACCCACCGGGGAGCTGTTTTTT.